This T cell receptor (beta chain) was sequenced during a study of graft-versus-host responses after intestinal transplantation (dated by TCRdb to 2020 to 2023). Study-level background: The transplants that recipients got were multivisceral, liver-intestinal, or isolated intestinal. Instead of going to the commercial service, samples from a few later patients were sequenced in-house on an Illumina MiSeq and processed with MiXCR. Every recipient was given anti-thymocyte globulin induction, followed by around three years of maintenance tacrolimus and steroids. To identify alloreactive clones, pre-transplant mixed lymphocyte reaction products were sequenced and compared with unstimulated pre-transplant donor and recipient T cells. A cohort of 24 intestinal transplant recipients, including one retransplant, was enrolled, and a few patients lacking pretransplant specimens were excluded. After intestinal transplantation, graft-versus-host and host-versus-graft alloreactive T cell clones in the graft, circulation and bone marrow were tracked using bulk TCR-beta CDR3 sequencing. Donor T cell macrochimerism was defined as a peak of at least 4% donor T cells among recipient peripheral blood mononuclear cells. Overall study results and their limits: GvH clones were detected in recipient bone marrow, and some appeared earlier in ileal mucosa or blood, consistent with an intestinal mucosal origin. The conclusions were limited by the relatively low number and heterogeneity of the intestinal transplant patients. In patients with donor T cell macrochimerism, the allografts had high GvH to HvG T cell clonal ratios. Peak levels of circulating GvH clones were associated with declines in HvG clones early after transplant.

This clone showed up just a few times. Base qualities are not at hand, and no much larger clone is one base apart. Preparation of the library involved the immunoSEQ multiplex PCR assay. For most patients, genomic DNA was isolated with the Qiagen DNeasy Blood and Tissue Kit and shipped frozen to Adaptive Biotechnologies for TCR sequencing. For most patients, high-throughput TCR-beta CDR3 sequencing of genomic DNA was performed by Adaptive Biotechnologies. As for the authors' bioinformatics: TCR sequencing data for around 20 patients were retrieved from Adaptive's ImmunoSEQ software; a few other patients were processed with MiXCR and VDJtools. To correct CD4 versus CD8 sorting errors, any sequence found in both subsets at a frequency ratio below 5:1 was removed. CDR3 nucleotide sequences shared between donor and recipient were removed because the origin of such sequences could not be assigned. Alloreactive clones required at least 2-fold expansion over unstimulated cells and minimum CFSE-low frequency of 0.002% (template counts) or 0.001% (read counts). Clones were considered mappable if detected in sequenced pre-transplant spleen, lymph node, or MLR CFSE-low populations of the donor or recipient. Cumulative frequency of alloreactive clones was calculated as a percentage of all sequences weighted by copy number. This is the immuneACCESS table as TCRdb keeps it, with only in-frame sequences that have V and J called. A part of the clones is gone; compared with another copy, unresolved V genes explain less than half, and the rest is unexplained. V and J calls and clone size come straight from that table; D and trimming were deduced from the DNA. In this sample the table shows about 22,000 clones, roughly 41% of which occur a single time. The top ten clones comprise approximately 1.7% of the sample.

The germline V gene specifies SGHDN as CDR1 and FVKESK as CDR2. Trimming accounts for 4 bases at V and 6 bases at J, while the number of junction bases matched to no gene is 18. Including the terminal cysteine and phenylalanine, the CDR3 comprises 17 residues. This entry keeps only the CDR3 DNA: 51 bases, framed from base 1. Per the publication, the time point label means: cells obtained before transplantation from donor or recipient. Mixed lymphocyte reactions plated around 200,000 CFSE-labeled pre-transplant responders with around 200,000 irradiated violet-dye-labeled stimulators and were cultured for five to seven days. After the mixed lymphocyte reaction, proliferating CD3+CD4+CFSE-low and CD3+CD8+CFSE-low responder cells were FACS-sorted on a BD Influx sorter.

The TCR comes from a human patient who received an intestinal transplant. The V gene is TRBV14 and the J gene is TRBJ2-7; the junction holds 7 bases that match TRBD1. Sequences were derived from alloreactive CD8+ T cells from a mixed lymphocyte reaction culture, sampled before intestinal transplant. The cell subset or site label for this specimen denotes: CFSE-low proliferating T cells sorted from roughly 6-day pre-transplant mixed lymphocyte reaction (GvH or HvG direction). The CDR3 amino acid sequence is: CASSPIRDRDIKGEQYF. At the DNA level, the sequence is TGTGCCAGCAGCCCGATCCGAGACAGGGACATTAAGGGCGAGCAGTACTTC.